This T cell receptor (beta chain) was observed in a study of OX40 agonist ivuxolimab in advanced cancers. V dropped 4 bases and J dropped 7 bases, with 11 bases sitting between them. This CDR3 comprises 13 residues. Germline CDR1 reads SEHNR; CDR2 reads FQNEAQ (reference sequence). Profiling relied on immunoSEQ multiplex PCR, and the TCRdb table lists in-frame clones only, not all of them. The table has over 55,000 clones, under 85% seen once; the top ten hold just under 6.5%. This specimen was CD4+ or CD8+ T cells sorted from blood, taken in a trial of the OX40 agonist ivuxolimab. The receptor comes from an adult with an advanced solid tumor such as melanoma, head and neck, liver or kidney cancer. The chain employs TRBV7-9 and TRBJ1-5; no clear D gene. As DNA, the CDR3 is TGTGCCAGCAGCTCCGCCAGCGGGCAGCCCCAGCATTTT. This codes for CASSSASGQPQHF.